The present T cell receptor beta chain was sequenced within a study of blood T cell repertoires in COVID-19. As for the study in general: Spain, Italy and the United States supplied samples that represented acute and convalescent COVID-19. T cells, B-cell-depleted T cells, or PBMCs supplied cDNA or gDNA.

Study processing details: Scientists estimated how many nucleated cells there were by amplifying reference gene primers. Assay: immunoSEQ multiplex PCR; the TCRdb copy retains only in-frame clones and omits some. V, J and clone size reflect that table, while D and trimming were determined from the DNA. The table lists 150,000 to 200,000 clones, roughly 84% of them singletons, with 0.85% to 1.2% in the top ten. This sequence originates from a man aged 40-55 years with acute or convalescent COVID-19. Specimen: peripheral blood.

The CDR3: CASSGESSYNSPLHF. DNA of the CDR3: TGTGCCAGCAGCGGGGAGAGCTCCTATAATTCACCCCTCCACTTT. V is TRBV9 and J is TRBJ1-6, with unresolved D. V lost 3 bases and J lost 0, with 7 bases in between. Germline CDR1 and CDR2: SGDLS and YYNGEE. The CDR3 loop spans 15 amino acids.